This T cell receptor (beta chain) came from a study of blood T cell repertoires in COVID-19. Germline CDR1 SGHTA, CDR2 FQGNSA. There are 14 residues in the CDR3. Trimming took off 4 bases at V and 3 bases at J, with 13 bases between the two ends. Produced via immunoSEQ multiplex PCR; TCRdb's table is partial and in-frame only. The sample has 380,000 or so clones, around nine tenths seen once. V usage is TRBV7-2 and J usage is TRBJ2-7, with D possibly being TRBD2 (6 bases). The TCR originated in an older woman with COVID-19, enrolled during active disease. Sequencing used peripheral blood. The CDR3 DNA sequence: TGTGCCAGCAGCTCATCTGCGGGGAACTACGAGCAGTACTTC. Its translation: CASSSSAGNYEQYF.